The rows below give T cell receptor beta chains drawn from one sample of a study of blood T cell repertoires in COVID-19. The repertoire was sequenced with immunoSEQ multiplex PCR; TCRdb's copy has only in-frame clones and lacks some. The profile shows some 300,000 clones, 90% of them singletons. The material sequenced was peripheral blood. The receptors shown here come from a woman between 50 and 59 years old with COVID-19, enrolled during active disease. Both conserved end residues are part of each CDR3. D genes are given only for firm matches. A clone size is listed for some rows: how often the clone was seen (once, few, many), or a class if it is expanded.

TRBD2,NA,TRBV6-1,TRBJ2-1,CASSGLAEFSYNEQFF,TGTGCCAGCAGTGGTCTAGCGGAATTCTCCTACAATGAGCAGTTCTTC
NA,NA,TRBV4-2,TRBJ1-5,CASSQDWAGNQPQHF,TGTGCCAGCAGCCAAGATTGGGCAGGAAATCAGCCCCAGCATTTT
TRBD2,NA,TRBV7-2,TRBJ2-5,CASSSSLAGQETQYF,TGTGCCAGCAGCTCTTCGTTAGCGGGACAAGAGACCCAGTACTTC
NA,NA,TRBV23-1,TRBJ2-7,CASRQKTQSFSYEQYF,TGCGCCAGCAGACAGAAAACTCAATCCTTCTCCTACGAGCAGTACTTC
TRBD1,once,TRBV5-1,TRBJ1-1,CASRLGTGSTEAFF,TGCGCCAGCAGACTAGGGACAGGGTCCACTGAAGCTTTCTTT
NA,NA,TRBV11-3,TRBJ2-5,CASSLDPTQQETQYF,TGTGCCAGCAGCTTAGATCCCACACAACAAGAGACCCAGTACTTC
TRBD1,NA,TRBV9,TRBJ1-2,CASSGPQGEVYGYTF,TGTGCCAGCAGCGGCCCTCAGGGGGAGGTCTATGGCTACACCTTC
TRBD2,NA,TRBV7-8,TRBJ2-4,CASSRGLAGGPVYIQYF,TGTGCCAGCAGCAGAGGACTAGCGGGAGGGCCCGTGTACATTCAGTACTTC
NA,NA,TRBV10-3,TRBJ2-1,CAITRGGEQFF,TGTGCCATCACCCGAGGCGGTGAGCAGTTCTTC
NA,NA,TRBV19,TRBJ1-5,CASSLPRQRDSNQPQHF,TGTGCCAGTAGCCTCCCTCGACAGAGAGATAGCAATCAGCCCCAGCATTTT
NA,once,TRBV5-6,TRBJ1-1,CASSLFSRDYTEAFF,TGTGCCAGCAGCTTGTTCTCCAGGGATTACACTGAAGCTTTCTTT
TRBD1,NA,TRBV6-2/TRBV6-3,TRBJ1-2,CASSYPGLTGGSNYGYTF,TGTGCCAGCAGTTACCCGGGACTCACAGGGGGCTCCAACTATGGCTACACCTTC
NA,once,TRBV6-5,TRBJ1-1,CASSYPRGLAFF,TGTGCCAGCAGTTATCCAAGGGGTCTAGCTTTCTTT